The 27 T cell receptor beta chains below all came from one sample that was sequenced in a study of tumor-infiltrating lymphocytes in primary liver carcinoma. Production of TCR beta cDNA used roughly 0.55 ug total RNA together with a constant-region primer. It was through three nested multiplex PCR rounds of slightly modified ARM-PCR that TCR beta libraries arose. Rounds one and two of PCR, each of 10 cycles, were primed with TRBV1-TRBV30 forward primers and a C-beta reverse primer. MiXCR, run by TCRdb on the multiplex PCR reads, gives a single entry per CDR3 protein. This table holds more than 95,000 distinct CDR3 sequences, 82% found once. Unsorted bulk tissue, roughly 19-34 mg of it, served as the source for co-extraction of RNA and DNA. The source material was liver tumor tissue from sampling region 3. The subset here: tumor region T3, left-lateral pole. The source of these receptors is a man aged 35 to 55 with primary liver carcinoma and hepatitis B virus infection.

The chain employs TRBV11-1 and TRBJ2-3; TRBD1 or TRBD2 may be the D gene (5 bases each). Trimming pared 7 bases from V and 10 bases from J, leaving 36 bases between. The CDR3 has 19 residues. Per the germline V gene, CDR1 is SGHAT and CDR2 is FQDESV (reference sequence). The CDR3 DNA is TGTGCCAGCAACTCTGGGGGAAGCTCTGTTGGAGCCCGCACAGTTGCGCAGTATTTT. Translated, it gives CASNSGGSSVGARTVAQYF.

The gene calls are TRBV4-1 and TRBJ2-2; TRBD1 or TRBD2 may be the D gene (5 bases each). This CDR3 has 18 residues. Trimming took 8 bases from V and 3 from J, leaving 25 bases between them. CDR1 MGHRA and CDR2 YSYEKL come from the germline V gene. CDR3 protein: CASCQPARGVGDTGELFF. CDR3 bases: TGCGCCAGCTGTCAACCCGCCCGAGGGGTCGGGGACACCGGGGAGCTGTTTTTT.

Worth noting for this clonotype: A much larger clonotype is one base distant, so this may be a read error. V usage is TRBV27 and J usage is TRBJ1-6; possibly TRBD1 for D (5 bases). The CDR3 has 16 residues. Germline assignment: CDR1 MNHEY and CDR2 SMNVEV (reference sequence). Trimming took 1 base from V and 7 from J, leaving 14 bases between them. CDR3 region: CASSLWGKELNSPLHF. CDR3 coding DNA: TGTGCCAGCAGTTTATGGGGCAAGGAATTGAATTCACCCCTCCACTTT.

This clonotype has only a few counts. The CDR3 does not close with the conserved phenylalanine or tryptophan, likely indicating a read error. This chain joins TRBV7-8 and TRBJ2-7, with 7 positions matching TRBD2. V shed 5 bases, J shed 0 bases, and the junction held 16 bases outside the gene matches. This CDR3 is 18 amino acids long. Looked up from germline, CDR1 is SGHVS and CDR2 is FQNEAQ. The CDR3 DNA reads TGTGCCAGCAGCCCTCGGACTAGTGGGAGTATGAGCTCCTACGAGCAGTACCTC. Translating gives CASSPRTSGSMSSYEQYL.

A note on this clonotype: Since a much larger clone is just one base distant, this may be a read error. The chain joins TRBV28 to TRBJ1-1, with 9 positions matching TRBD1. Trimming took 6 bases from V and 7 from J; bases not matched to a gene: 12. Germline lookup yields CDR1 MDHEN and CDR2 SYDVKM. The CDR3 is 15 residues long. The CDR3 spells CASSHLGGQGLEAFF. The CDR3, as DNA: TGTGCCAGCAGCCATCTTGGGGGACAGGGTCTTGAAGCTTTCTTT.

Comment on this clonotype: The conserved closing phenylalanine or tryptophan is absent in this CDR3, likely reflecting a read error. This chain connects TRBV6-2 or TRBV6-3 to TRBJ1-1; 7 bases fit TRBD1. This CDR3 spans 12 amino acids. The germline V gene has CDR1 MNHEY and CDR2 SVGEGT. CDR3 amino acids: CTSRGRGGEAFL. CDR3 DNA sequence: TGTACCAGCAGGGGGAGAGGGGGTGAAGCTTTCTTA.

This clonotype was counted once. The junction and the germline gene differ at one end; a read error may be behind it. The V and J genes are TRBV29-1 and TRBJ2-5, with 7 bases identical to TRBD1. Per the germline V gene, CDR1 is SQVTM and CDR2 is ANQGSEA. The CDR3 spans 15 residues. CDR3 sequence reads: CSVEADRWRTETQYF. Written as DNA, the CDR3 is TGCAGTGTTGAAGCGGACAGGTGGCGAACAGAGACCCAGTACTTC.

Of note for this clonotype: A junction end diverges from the germline sequence, so it may reflect a read error. The chain recombines TRBV5-1 with TRBJ2-5; TRBD1 is a possible D gene (5 bases). Germline CDR1 and CDR2: SGHRS and YFSETQ. The CDR3 is 13 residues long. The CDR3 sequence: CASIWQGMETQYF. The CDR3 nucleotides are TGCGCTAGCATCTGGCAGGGAATGGAGACCCAGTACTTC.

For this clonotype: This may be a read error: a much more frequent sequence differs by one nucleotide. The V gene is TRBV20-1, the J gene TRBJ2-7; the D gene is possibly TRBD2 (5 bases). V lost 0 bases, J lost 5 bases, and 11 bases lay in between. The germline gives CDR1 DFQATT, CDR2 SNEGSKA (reference sequence). The CDR3 runs to 13 residues. The chain's CDR3 is CSARDPGSDEQYF. The CDR3 DNA reads as TGCAGTGCTAGAGATCCGGGGAGCGACGAGCAGTACTTC.

As concerns this clonotype: The junction and the germline gene differ at one end; a read error may be behind it. This chain joins TRBV12-3 or TRBV12-4 and TRBJ2-7; the D gene is possibly TRBD2 (7 bases). This CDR3 is built from 13 residues. CDR3 sequence (DNA): TGTGCCAGTAGTTTAGGGGGGGCCTGGGAGCAGTACTTC. It specifies CASSLGGAWEQYF.

The rearrangement uses TRBV12-3 or TRBV12-4 and TRBJ2-7, with 9 bases lining up with TRBD2. The CDR3 consists of 13 residues. Trimming at V came to 7 bases and at J to 8 bases, leaving 9 bases not matched to a gene. For the CDR3, the DNA is TGTGCCAGCACTCCTAGCGGGAACCACAAGCAGTACTTC. Its translation: CASTPSGNHKQYF.

In its sample, this clonotype was seen many times. V is TRBV4-2 and J is TRBJ2-1; 7 nucleotides match TRBD1. J was trimmed by 3 bases and V by 1 base; bases with no gene match: 6. The CDR3 is 16 amino acids. From germline, CDR1 is LGHNA and CDR2 YNFKEQ. The CDR3 protein is CASSQGFRGSYNEQFF. The CDR3 DNA sequence: TGTGCCAGCAGCCAAGGATTCAGGGGGAGCTACAATGAGCAGTTCTTC.

The chain has TRBV29-1 and TRBJ1-1; 7 bases fit TRBD1. The CDR3 is 15 amino acids. Germline values: CDR1 SQVTM, CDR2 ANQGSEA. CDR3 DNA: TGCAGTGGTGGACAGGAAGGCTTTCAGAACACTGAAGCTTTCTTT. Protein sequence: CSGGQEGFQNTEAFF.

At least ten counts were recorded for this clonotype. This rearrangement joins TRBV5-1 to TRBJ1-3; the D is unclear. Germline values: CDR1 SGHRS, CDR2 YFSETQ. The CDR3 is 11 amino acids. V lost 6 bases, J lost 11 bases, and 12 bases lay in between. In nucleotides, the CDR3 is TGCGCCAGCATCCCCCATTTCGCCATATATTTT. It is translated as CASIPHFAIYF.

This clonotype has a single count. The chain combines TRBV29-1 with TRBJ2-7; possibly TRBD1 for D (6 bases). Germline assignment: CDR1 SQVTM and CDR2 ANQGSEA. The CDR3 length is 13 residues. This chain's CDR3 is CSVYTGYVHEQYF. The CDR3 DNA reads as TGCAGTGTCTATACAGGGTATGTCCACGAGCAGTACTTC.

Ten or more counts support this clonotype. V gene TRBV28 combines with J gene TRBJ1-6, with 7 bases matching TRBD1. Germline V CDR1 and CDR2: MDHEN, SYDVKM. Trimming at V came to 3 bases and at J to 1 base, leaving 6 bases not matched to a gene. This CDR3 is 17 amino acids long. The CDR3 sequence: CASSLDRILSYNSPLHF. CDR3 nucleotides: TGTGCCAGCAGTTTGGACAGGATATTGTCCTATAATTCACCCCTCCACTTT.

The V gene is TRBV6-1, the J gene TRBJ2-2; D tentatively fits TRBD1 or TRBD2 (6 bases each). CDR1 and CDR2 (germline): MNHNS, SASEGT. Trimming cost V 6 bases and J 10 bases, with 21 bases left between them. The CDR3 loop spans 15 amino acids. Written as DNA, the CDR3 is TGTGCCAGCAGGTCCGGGGGCCCGGGTACCATGGAGCTGTTTTTT. Translating gives CASRSGGPGTMELFF.

Regarding this clonotype: Compared with germline, one end of the junction differs, possibly owing to a read error. J is TRBJ1-4 and V is TRBV11-2; perhaps TRBD1 as D (5 bases). The V gene's germline CDR1 is SGHAT and CDR2 FQNNGV. The CDR3 loop spans 14 amino acids. The CDR3 is CASSLGRGTEKLLF. The CDR3 nucleotides are TGTGCCAGCAGCTTAGGGCGGGGGACTGAAAAACTGCTTTTT.

In the case of this clonotype: Possible read error: a much larger clone is one base away. The chain combines TRBV7-9 with TRBJ2-1; no firm D call. CDR3 length equals 14 residues. The germline CDR1 and CDR2 sequences are SEHNR and FQNEAQ (reference sequence). The CDR3 nucleotides read TGTGCCAGCAGCCAGACGGGCTCCTACAATGAGCAGTCCTTC. Translation: CASSQTGSYNEQSF.

On this clonotype: The junction shows a germline mismatch at one end, possibly a read error. CDR3 coding DNA: TGCAGCGTCCCATCAGGGGGTGCCTATGGTTACACCTTC. Residues: CSVPSGGAYGYTF. The genes are TRBV29-1 and TRBJ1-2; TRBD1 matches at 7 bases. CDR1 is SQVTM and CDR2 is ANQGSEA in the germline V gene. This CDR3 contains 13 residues.

This clonotype has just one count. No conserved phenylalanine or tryptophan ends this CDR3, so it is likely a read error. This sequence joins TRBV7-9 and TRBJ2-1; TRBD1 matches 9 bases. The CDR3 runs to 15 residues. V lost 8 bases to trimming and J lost 7 bases; unmatched junction nucleotides: 12. Germline V lookup: CDR1 SEHNR, CDR2 FQNEAQ (reference sequence). The CDR3 spells CASYYTGTGKNEQFL. The CDR3, as DNA: TGTGCCAGCTATTACACCGGGACAGGGAAGAATGAGCAGTTCTTA.

Notes on this clonotype: One end of the junction fails to match germline, which may point to a read error. The rearrangement links TRBV6-5 to TRBJ1-1; D may be TRBD1 (6 bases). Per the germline V gene, CDR1 is MNHEY and CDR2 is SVGAGI. The CDR3 sequence is 13 residues long. The chain's CDR3 is CASSYIGGLEAFF. The CDR3 DNA sequence: TGTGCGAGCAGTTACATTGGGGGCCTTGAAGCTTTCTTT.

As to this clonotype: One junction end disagrees with the germline gene, perhaps due to a read error. CDR3 protein: CSVEEWTGRTETFF. CDR3 DNA sequence: TGCAGCGTTGAAGAATGGACAGGAAGGACTGAAACTTTCTTT. The chain couples TRBV29-1 to TRBJ1-1, with 7 bases fitting TRBD1. The germline CDR1 and CDR2 sequences are SQVTM and ANQGSEA. This CDR3 region has 14 residues. Complete variable domain (other parts from reference TRBV29-1 and TRBJ1-1): SAVISQKPSRDICQRGTSLTIQCQVDSQVTMMFWYRQQPGQSLTLIATANQGSEATYESGFVIDKFPISRPNLTFSTLTVSNMSPEDSSIYLCSVEEWTGRTETFFGQGTRLTVV.

The rearrangement joins TRBV29-1 to TRBJ2-1; D not certain. Germline V gene sequence: CDR1 SQVTM, CDR2 ANQGSEA. CDR3 length: 12 amino acids. The CDR3 DNA follows: TGCGGCATAGATTCAAGAATCCATGAGCAGTTCTTC. Residues: CGIDSRIHEQFF.

The chain recombines TRBV29-1 with TRBJ2-3; weak D call: TRBD2 (6 bases). The CDR3 has 12 residues. V lost 8 bases to trimming and J lost 15 bases, with 24 bases between them. CDR1 is SQVTM and CDR2 is ANQGSEA in the germline V gene. CDR3 protein: CSLDAGTDTPYF. Written as DNA, the CDR3 is TGCAGCCTAGATGCGGGGACTGATACGCCATATTTT.

Concerning this clonotype itself: A much larger clone differs by one base, so this may be a read error. The chain couples TRBV7-9 to TRBJ2-1; TRBD1 might be the D (5 bases). The V and J ends lost 6 bases and 5 bases respectively, with 11 bases between them. Germline lookup yields CDR1 SEHNR and CDR2 FQNEAQ (reference sequence). The CDR3 runs 13 residues. CDR3 region: CASSWGLHNEQFF. CDR3 bases: TGTGCCAGCAGTTGGGGCCTCCACAATGAGCAGTTCTTC.

This clonotype was observed at least ten times. The rearrangement uses TRBV7-9 and TRBJ2-6; 9 bases map to TRBD1. Germline V CDR1 and CDR2: SEHNR, FQNEAQ (reference sequence). This CDR3 comprises 17 residues. J gave up 4 bases and V 5 bases, and 9 bases lay outside the gene matches. The CDR3 sequence is CASSGRTGGGGANVLTF. The DNA of the CDR3 is TGTGCCAGCAGCGGTAGAACAGGGGGCGGAGGGGCCAACGTCCTGACTTTC.